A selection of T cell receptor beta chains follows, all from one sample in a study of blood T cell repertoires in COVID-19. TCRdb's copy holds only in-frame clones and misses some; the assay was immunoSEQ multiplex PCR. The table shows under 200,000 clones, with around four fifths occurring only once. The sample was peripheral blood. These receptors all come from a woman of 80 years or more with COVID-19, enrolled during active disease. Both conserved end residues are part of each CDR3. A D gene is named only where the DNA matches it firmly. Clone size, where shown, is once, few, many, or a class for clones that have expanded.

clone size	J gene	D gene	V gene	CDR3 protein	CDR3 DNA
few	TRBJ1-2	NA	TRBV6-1	CASSDGGTRNTF	TGTGCCAGCAGTGATGGTGGGACAAGGAACACCTTC
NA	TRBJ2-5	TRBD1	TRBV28	CASNRGETQYF	TGTGCCAGCAACAGGGGAGAGACCCAGTACTTC
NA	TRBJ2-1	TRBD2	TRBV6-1	CASSGPERGGSGSYNEQFF	TGTGCCAGCAGTGGGCCGGAGCGGGGGGGCTCCGGCTCCTACAATGAGCAGTTCTTC
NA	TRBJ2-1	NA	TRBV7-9	CASSLADHRVSYNEQFF	TGTGCCAGCAGCTTAGCCGATCATCGGGTATCCTACAATGAGCAGTTCTTC
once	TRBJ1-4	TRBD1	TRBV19	CASSYRDRGLEKLFF	TGTGCCAGTAGTTACCGGGACAGGGGGCTTGAAAAACTGTTTTTT
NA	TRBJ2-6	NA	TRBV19	CASSIGGANVLTF	TGTGCCAGTAGTATCGGTGGGGCCAACGTCCTGACTTTC
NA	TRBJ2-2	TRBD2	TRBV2	CASSPGLPKTGELFF	TGTGCCAGCAGCCCGGGACTACCGAAGACCGGGGAGCTGTTTTTT
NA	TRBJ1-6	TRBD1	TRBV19	CASSMGQGFSPLHF	TGTGCCAGTAGTATGGGACAGGGATTTTCACCCCTCCACTTT
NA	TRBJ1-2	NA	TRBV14	CASSQQGPYGYTF	TGTGCCAGCAGCCAGCAGGGGCCCTATGGCTACACCTTC
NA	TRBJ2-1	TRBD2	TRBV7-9	CASDRGGGEQFF	TGTGCCAGCGACCGGGGGGGAGGCGAGCAGTTCTTC
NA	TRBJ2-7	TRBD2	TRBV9	CASSAASGSFLEQYF	TGTGCCAGCAGCGCAGCTAGCGGGAGCTTCCTCGAGCAGTACTTC
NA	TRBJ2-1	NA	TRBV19	CASSVGLYNEQFF	TGTGCCAGTAGTGTGGGACTGTACAATGAGCAGTTCTTC
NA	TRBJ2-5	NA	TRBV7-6	CASSLGRRVQETQYF	TGTGCCAGCAGCTTGGGGAGACGGGTCCAAGAGACCCAGTACTTC
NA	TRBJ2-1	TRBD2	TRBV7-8	CASSWGTSSGNEQFF	TGTGCCAGCAGCTGGGGGACTAGCTCGGGCAATGAGCAGTTCTTC
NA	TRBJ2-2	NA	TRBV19	CASSIPLGLTGELFF	TGTGCCAGTAGTATTCCCCTAGGTCTGACCGGGGAGCTGTTTTTT
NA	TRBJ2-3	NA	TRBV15	CATSRGGSGDTQYF	TGTGCCACCAGCAGAGGAGGGAGTGGAGATACGCAGTATTTT
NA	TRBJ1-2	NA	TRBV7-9	CASSPLGGNYGYTF	TGTGCCAGCAGCCCTCTTGGGGGGAACTATGGCTACACCTTC
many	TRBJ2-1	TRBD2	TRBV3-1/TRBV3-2	CASSQDPGLVDNEQFF	TGTGCCAGCAGCCAAGATCCCGGACTAGTTGACAATGAGCAGTTCTTC
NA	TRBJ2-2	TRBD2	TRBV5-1	CASRLAGGPNTLTSTGELFF	TGCGCCAGCAGGCTAGCGGGAGGGCCGAACACCCTGACGAGCACCGGGGAGCTGTTTTTT
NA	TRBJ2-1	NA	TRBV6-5	CASSATGFDEQFF	TGTGCCAGCAGCGCTACAGGGTTCGATGAGCAGTTCTTC
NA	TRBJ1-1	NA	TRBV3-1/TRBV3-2	CASTRGGEAFF	TGTGCCAGCACCAGAGGGGGAGAAGCTTTCTTT
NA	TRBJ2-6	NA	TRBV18	CASSPTGYGANVLTF	TGTGCCAGCTCACCTACAGGGTATGGGGCCAACGTCCTGACTTTC
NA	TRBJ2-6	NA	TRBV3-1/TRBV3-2	CASSQDNSGANVLTF	TGTGCCAGCAGCCAAGATAACTCTGGGGCCAACGTCCTGACTTTC
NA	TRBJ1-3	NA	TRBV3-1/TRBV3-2	CASSHPERGNTIYF	TGTGCCAGCAGCCACCCGGAGAGGGGAAACACCATATATTTT
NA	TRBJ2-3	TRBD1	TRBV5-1	CASSGGQGTHTDTQYF	TGCGCCAGCAGCGGGGGACAGGGCACCCACACAGATACGCAGTATTTT
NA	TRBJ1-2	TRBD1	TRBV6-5	CASSYHRTGPYGYTF	TGTGCCAGCAGTTACCACCGGACAGGGCCGTATGGCTACACCTTC
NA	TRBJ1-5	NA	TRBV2	CASSEEGGQPQHF	TGTGCCAGCAGTGAAGAGGGAGGTCAGCCCCAGCATTTT
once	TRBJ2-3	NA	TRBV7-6	CASGTSHPDTQYF	TGTGCCAGCGGCACGTCTCATCCAGATACGCAGTATTTT
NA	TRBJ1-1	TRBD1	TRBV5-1	CASTLQGSMSTEAFF	TGCGCCAGCACCCTACAGGGGTCGATGAGCACTGAAGCTTTCTTT